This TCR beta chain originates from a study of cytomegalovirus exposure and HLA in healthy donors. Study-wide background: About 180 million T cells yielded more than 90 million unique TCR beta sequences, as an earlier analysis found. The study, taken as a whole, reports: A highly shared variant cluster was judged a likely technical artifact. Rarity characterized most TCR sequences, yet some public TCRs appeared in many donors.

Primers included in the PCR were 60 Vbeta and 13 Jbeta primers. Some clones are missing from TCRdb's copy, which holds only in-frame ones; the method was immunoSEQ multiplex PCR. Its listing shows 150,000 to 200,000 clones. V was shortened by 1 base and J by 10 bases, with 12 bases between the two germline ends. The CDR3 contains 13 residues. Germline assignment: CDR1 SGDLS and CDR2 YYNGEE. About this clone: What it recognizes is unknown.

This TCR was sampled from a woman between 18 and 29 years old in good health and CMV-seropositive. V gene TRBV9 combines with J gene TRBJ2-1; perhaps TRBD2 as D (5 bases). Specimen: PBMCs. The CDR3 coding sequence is TGTGCCAGCAGCGTACAGCCCCCGGGGGAGCAGTTCTTC. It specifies CASSVQPPGEQFF. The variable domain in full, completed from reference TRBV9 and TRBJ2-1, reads DSGVTQTPKHLITATGQRVTLRCSPRSGDLSVYWYQQSLDQGLQFLIQYYNGEERAKGNILERFSAQQFPDLHSELNLSSLELGDSALYFCASSVQPPGEQFFGPGTRLTVL.